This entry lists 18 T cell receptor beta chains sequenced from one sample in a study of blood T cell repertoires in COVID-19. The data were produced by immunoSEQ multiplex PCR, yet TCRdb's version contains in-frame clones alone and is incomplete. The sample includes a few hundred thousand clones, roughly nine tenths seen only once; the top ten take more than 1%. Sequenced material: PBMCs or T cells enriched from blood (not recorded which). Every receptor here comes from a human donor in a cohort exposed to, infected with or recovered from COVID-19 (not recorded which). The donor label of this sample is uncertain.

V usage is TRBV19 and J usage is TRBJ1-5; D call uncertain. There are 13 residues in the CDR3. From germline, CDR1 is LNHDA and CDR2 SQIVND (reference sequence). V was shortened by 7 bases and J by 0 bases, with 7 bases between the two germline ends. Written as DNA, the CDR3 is TGTGCCAGTACGGGTTATAGCAATCAGCCCCAGCATTTT. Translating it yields CASTGYSNQPQHF.

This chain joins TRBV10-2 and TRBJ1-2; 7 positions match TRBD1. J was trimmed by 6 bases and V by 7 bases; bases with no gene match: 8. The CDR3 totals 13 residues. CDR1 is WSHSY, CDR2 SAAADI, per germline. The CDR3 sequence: CASTPVGGHGYTF. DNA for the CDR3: TGCGCCAGCACCCCAGTAGGGGGCCATGGCTACACCTTC.

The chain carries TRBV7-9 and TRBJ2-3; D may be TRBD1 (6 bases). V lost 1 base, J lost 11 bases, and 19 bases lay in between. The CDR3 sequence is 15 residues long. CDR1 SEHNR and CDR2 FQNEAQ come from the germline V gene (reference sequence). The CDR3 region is CASSLVGARALEQYF. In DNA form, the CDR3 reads TGTGCCAGCAGCTTAGTGGGGGCTAGAGCCCTAGAGCAGTATTTT.

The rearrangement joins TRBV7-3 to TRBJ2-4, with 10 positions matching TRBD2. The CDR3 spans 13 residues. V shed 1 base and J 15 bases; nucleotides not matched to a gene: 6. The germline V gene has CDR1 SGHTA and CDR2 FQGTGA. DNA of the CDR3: TGTGCCAGCAGCTTAAAAGCGGGGGGGCTGGCGTACTTC. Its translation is CASSLKAGGLAYF.

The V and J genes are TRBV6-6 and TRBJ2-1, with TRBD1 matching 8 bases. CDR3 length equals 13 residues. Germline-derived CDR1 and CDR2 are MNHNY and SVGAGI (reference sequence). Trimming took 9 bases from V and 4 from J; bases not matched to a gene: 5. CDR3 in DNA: TGTGCCAGTACAGGGGGATATTACAATGAGCAGTTCTTC. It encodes CASTGGYYNEQFF.

For the CDR3, the DNA is TGTGCCAGCAGCCAAGTAGTTGAGAGCGGGGGGCCCCTGGGCTTCACGACGAGACAAGAGACCCAGTACTTC. This gives the protein CASSQVVESGGPLGFTTRQETQYF. The rearrangement joins TRBV4-2 to TRBJ2-5, with 9 nucleotides matching TRBD2. V gave up 1 base and J gave up 2 bases; unmatched junction bases: 29. CDR1 is LGHNA, CDR2 YNFKEQ, per germline. This CDR3 contains 24 residues.

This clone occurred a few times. In DNA, the CDR3 is TGTGCCAGTAGGGCCTGGGACAGGGGCAATCAGCCCCAGCATTTT. As protein: CASRAWDRGNQPQHF. This rearrangement joins TRBV19 to TRBJ1-5; 9 nucleotides line up with TRBD1. J was trimmed by 2 bases and V by 6 bases; bases with no gene match: 5. Germline assignment: CDR1 LNHDA and CDR2 SQIVND (reference sequence). The CDR3 covers 15 residues.

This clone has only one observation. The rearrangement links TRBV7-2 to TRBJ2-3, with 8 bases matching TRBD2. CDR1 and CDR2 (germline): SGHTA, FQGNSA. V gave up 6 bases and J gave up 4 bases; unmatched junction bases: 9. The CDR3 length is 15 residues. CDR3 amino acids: CASSLTGGPADTQYF. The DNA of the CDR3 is TGTGCCAGCAGTCTAACGGGGGGGCCGGCAGATACGCAGTATTTT.

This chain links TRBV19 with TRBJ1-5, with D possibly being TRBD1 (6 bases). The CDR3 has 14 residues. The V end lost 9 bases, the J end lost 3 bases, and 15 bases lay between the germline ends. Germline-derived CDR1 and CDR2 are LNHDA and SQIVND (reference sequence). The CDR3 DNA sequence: TGTGCCAGGAATTTCCGGGACATCAATCAGCCCCAGCATTTT. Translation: CARNFRDINQPQHF.

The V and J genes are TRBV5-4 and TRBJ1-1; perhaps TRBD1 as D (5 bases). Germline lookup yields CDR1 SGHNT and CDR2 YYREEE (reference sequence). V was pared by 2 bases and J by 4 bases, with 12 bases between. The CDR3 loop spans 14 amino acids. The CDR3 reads CASSFGGSGTEAFF. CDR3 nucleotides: TGTGCCAGCAGCTTCGGGGGATCGGGCACTGAAGCTTTCTTT.

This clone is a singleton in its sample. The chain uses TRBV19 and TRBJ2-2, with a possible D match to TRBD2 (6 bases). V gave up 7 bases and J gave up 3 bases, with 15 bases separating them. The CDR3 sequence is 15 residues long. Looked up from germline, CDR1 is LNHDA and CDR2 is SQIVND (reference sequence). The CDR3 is CASTSGGSHTGELFF. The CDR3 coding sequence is TGTGCCAGTACCAGTGGGGGGTCCCACACCGGGGAGCTGTTTTTT.

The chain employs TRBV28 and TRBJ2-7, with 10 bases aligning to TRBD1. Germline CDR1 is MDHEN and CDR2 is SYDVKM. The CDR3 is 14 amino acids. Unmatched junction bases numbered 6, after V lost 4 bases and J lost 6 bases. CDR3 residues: CASSSPGTGVEQYF. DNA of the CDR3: TGTGCCAGCAGTTCCCCCGGGACAGGGGTCGAGCAGTACTTC.

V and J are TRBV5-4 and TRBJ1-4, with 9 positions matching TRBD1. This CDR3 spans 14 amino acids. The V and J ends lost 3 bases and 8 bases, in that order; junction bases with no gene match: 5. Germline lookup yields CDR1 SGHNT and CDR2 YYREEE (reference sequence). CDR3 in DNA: TGTGCCAGCAGCTCGGGACAGGGTGACGAAAAACTGTTTTTT. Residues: CASSSGQGDEKLFF.

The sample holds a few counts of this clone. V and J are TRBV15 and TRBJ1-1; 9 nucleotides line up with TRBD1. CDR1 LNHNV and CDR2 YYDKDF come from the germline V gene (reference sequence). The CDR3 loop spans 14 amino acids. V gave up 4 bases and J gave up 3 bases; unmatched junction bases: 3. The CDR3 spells CATSKGQGDTEAFF. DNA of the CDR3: TGTGCCACCAGCAAGGGACAGGGAGACACTGAAGCTTTCTTT.

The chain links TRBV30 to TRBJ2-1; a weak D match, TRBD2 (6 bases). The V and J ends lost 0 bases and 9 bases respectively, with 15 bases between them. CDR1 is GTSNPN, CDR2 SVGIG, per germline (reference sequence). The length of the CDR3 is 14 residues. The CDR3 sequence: CAWSVAGFVPEQFF. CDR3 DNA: TGTGCCTGGAGTGTAGCGGGCTTCGTCCCTGAGCAGTTCTTC.

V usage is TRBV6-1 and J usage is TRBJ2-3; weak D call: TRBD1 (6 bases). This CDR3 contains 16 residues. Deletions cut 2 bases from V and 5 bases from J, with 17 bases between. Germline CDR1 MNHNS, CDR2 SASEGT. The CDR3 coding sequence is TGTGCCAGCAGTGAACAGGGGCCCCGAGTGGGAGATACGCAGTATTTT. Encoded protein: CASSEQGPRVGDTQYF.

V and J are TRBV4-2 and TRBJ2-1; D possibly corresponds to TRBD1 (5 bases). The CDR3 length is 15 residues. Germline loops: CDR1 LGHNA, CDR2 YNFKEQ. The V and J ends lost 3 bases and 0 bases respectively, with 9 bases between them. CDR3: CASSQGPSSYNEQFF. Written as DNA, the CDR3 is TGTGCCAGCAGCCAGGGGCCAAGCTCCTACAATGAGCAGTTCTTC.

The CDR3 bases are TGTGCCAGCAGCCCGGGTCGGGGGTATGGCTACACCTTC. Protein: CASSPGRGYGYTF. The chain carries TRBV6-5 and TRBJ1-2; maybe TRBD1 (5 bases). This CDR3 is 13 amino acids long. Deletions cut 6 bases from V and 5 bases from J, with 13 bases between. Per germline, CDR1 MNHEY and CDR2 SVGAGI.